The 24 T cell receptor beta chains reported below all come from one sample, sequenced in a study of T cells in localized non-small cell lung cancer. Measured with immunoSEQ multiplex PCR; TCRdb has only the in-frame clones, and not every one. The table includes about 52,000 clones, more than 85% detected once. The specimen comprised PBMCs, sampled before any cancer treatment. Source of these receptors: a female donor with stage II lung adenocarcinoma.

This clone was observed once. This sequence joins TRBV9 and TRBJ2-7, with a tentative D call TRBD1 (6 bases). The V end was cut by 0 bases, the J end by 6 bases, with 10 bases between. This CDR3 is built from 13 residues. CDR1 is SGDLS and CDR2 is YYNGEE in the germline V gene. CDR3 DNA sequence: TGTGCCAGCAGCGTAGGGTCAGGGGCCGAGCAGTACTTC. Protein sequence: CASSVGSGAEQYF.

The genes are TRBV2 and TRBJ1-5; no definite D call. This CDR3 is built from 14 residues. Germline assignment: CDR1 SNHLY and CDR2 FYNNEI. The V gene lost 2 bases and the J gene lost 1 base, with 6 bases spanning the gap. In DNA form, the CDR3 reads TGTGCCAGCAGTGAATTGGGGAGCAATCAGCCCCAGCATTTT. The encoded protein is CASSELGSNQPQHF.

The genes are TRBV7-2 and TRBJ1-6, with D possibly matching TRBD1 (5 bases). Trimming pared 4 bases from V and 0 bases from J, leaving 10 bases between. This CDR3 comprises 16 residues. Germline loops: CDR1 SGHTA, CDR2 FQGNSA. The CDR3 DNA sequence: TGTGCCAGCAGCTCTGGGGGAAGCTCCTATAATTCACCCCTCCACTTT. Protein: CASSSGGSSYNSPLHF.

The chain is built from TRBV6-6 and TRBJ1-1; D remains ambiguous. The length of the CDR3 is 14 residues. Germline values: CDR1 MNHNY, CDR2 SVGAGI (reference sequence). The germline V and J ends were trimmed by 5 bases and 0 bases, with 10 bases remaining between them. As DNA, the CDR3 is TGTGCCAGCAGTCTTCGGGGTATGAACACTGAAGCTTTCTTT. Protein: CASSLRGMNTEAFF.

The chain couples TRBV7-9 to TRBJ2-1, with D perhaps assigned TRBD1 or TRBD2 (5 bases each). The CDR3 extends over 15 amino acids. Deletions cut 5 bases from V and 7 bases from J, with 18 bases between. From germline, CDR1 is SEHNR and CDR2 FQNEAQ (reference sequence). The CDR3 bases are TGTGCCAGCAGCCCACGTGGGGGTGAGTTGAATGAGCAGTTCTTC. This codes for CASSPRGGELNEQFF.

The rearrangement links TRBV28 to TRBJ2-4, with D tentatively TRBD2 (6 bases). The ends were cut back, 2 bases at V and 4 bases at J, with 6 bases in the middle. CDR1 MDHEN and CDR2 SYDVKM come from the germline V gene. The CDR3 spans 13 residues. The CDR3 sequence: CASSLGGKNIQYF. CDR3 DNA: TGTGCCAGCAGTTTAGGAGGGAAAAACATTCAGTACTTC. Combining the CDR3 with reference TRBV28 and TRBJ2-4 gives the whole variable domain DVKVTQSSRYLVKRTGEKVFLECVQDMDHENMFWYRQDPGLGLRLIYFSYDVKMKEKGDIPEGYSVSREKKERFSLILESASTNQTSMYLCASSLGGKNIQYFGAGTRLSVL.

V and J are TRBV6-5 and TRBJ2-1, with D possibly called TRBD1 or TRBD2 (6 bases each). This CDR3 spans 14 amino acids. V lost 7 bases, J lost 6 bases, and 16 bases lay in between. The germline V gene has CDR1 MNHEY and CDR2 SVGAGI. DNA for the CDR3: TGTGCCAGCAAACAAGGGGGGACCCGCAATGAGCAGTTCTTC. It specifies CASKQGGTRNEQFF.

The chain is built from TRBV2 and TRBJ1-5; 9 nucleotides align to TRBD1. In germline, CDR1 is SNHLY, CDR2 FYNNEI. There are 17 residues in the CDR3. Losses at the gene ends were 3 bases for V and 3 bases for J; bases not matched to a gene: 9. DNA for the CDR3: TGTGCCAGCAGTGAGTCTTTGGGGACAGGGCACAATCAGCCCCAGCATTTT. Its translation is CASSESLGTGHNQPQHF.

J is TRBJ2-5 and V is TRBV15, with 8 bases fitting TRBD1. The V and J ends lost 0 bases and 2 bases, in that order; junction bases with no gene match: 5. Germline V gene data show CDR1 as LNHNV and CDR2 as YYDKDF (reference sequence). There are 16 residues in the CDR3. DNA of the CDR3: TGTGCCACCAGCAGAGAGATCGGACAGGGACAAGAGACCCAGTACTTC. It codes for CATSREIGQGQETQYF.

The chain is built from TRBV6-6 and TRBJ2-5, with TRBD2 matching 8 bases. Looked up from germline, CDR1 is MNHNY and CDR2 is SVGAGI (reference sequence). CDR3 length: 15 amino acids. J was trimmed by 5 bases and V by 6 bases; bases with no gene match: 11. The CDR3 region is CASSRLMAGGETQYF. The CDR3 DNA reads TGTGCCAGCAGCAGACTAATGGCGGGGGGTGAGACCCAGTACTTC.

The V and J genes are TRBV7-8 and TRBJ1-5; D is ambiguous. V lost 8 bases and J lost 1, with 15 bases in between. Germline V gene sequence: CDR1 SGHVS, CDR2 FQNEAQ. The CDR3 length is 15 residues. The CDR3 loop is CASGPSGISNQPQHF. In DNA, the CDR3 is TGTGCCAGCGGCCCCTCGGGAATAAGCAATCAGCCCCAGCATTTT.

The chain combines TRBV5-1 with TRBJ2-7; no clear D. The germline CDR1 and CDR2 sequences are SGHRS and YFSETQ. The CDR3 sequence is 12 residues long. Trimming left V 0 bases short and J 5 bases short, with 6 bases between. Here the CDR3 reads CASSLEGHEQYF. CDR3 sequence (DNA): TGCGCCAGCAGCTTGGAGGGTCACGAGCAGTACTTC.

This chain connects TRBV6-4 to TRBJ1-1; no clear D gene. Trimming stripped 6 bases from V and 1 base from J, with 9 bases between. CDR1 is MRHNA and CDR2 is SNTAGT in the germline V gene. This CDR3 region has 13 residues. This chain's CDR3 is CASSHDPNTEAFF. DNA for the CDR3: TGTGCCAGCAGCCACGACCCGAACACTGAAGCTTTCTTT.

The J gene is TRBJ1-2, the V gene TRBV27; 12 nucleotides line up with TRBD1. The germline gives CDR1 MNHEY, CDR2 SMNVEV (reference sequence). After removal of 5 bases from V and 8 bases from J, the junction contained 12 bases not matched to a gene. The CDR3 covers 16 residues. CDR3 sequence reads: CASSPELGQGARGYTF. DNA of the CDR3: TGTGCCAGCAGTCCCGAACTGGGACAGGGGGCAAGGGGCTACACCTTC.

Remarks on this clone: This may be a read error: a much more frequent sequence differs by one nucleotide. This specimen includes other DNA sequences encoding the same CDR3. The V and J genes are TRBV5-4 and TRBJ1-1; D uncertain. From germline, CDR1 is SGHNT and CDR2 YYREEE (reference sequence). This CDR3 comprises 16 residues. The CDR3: CASSPPNGPPNTEAFF. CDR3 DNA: TGTGCCAGCAGTCCACCAAACGGGCCCCCGAACACTGAGGCTTTCTTT.

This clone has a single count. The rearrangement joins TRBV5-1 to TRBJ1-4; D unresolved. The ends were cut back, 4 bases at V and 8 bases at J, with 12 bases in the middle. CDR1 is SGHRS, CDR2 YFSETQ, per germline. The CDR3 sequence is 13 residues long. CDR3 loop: CASSREVNEKLFF. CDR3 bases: TGCGCCAGCAGCCGGGAGGTTAACGAAAAACTGTTTTTT.

The CDR3 DNA is TGTGCCAGCAGCTTTTCCAACACCGGGGAGCTGTTTTTT. Its translation is CASSFSNTGELFF. The V gene is TRBV7-9, the J gene TRBJ2-2; D is ambiguous. The germline V gene encodes CDR1 SEHNR and CDR2 FQNEAQ (reference sequence). CDR3 size: 13 residues. V lost 3 bases and J lost 2, with 4 bases in between.

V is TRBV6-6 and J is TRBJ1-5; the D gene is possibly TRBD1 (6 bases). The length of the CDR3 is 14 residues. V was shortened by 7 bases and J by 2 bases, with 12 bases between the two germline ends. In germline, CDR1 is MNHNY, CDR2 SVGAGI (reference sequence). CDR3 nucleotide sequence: TGTGCCAGCACCTACCGACAGGGCAATCAGCCCCAGCATTTT. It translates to CASTYRQGNQPQHF.

This CDR3 reads CASSLGRVKYF. In DNA, the CDR3 is TGTGCCAGCAGCTTAGGGCGGGTCAAATACTTC. The rearrangement links TRBV7-9 to TRBJ2-7; maybe TRBD2 (5 bases). Trimming removed 1 base from V and 13 bases from J, with 11 bases in between. Looked up from germline, CDR1 is SEHNR and CDR2 is FQNEAQ (reference sequence). The CDR3 spans 11 residues.

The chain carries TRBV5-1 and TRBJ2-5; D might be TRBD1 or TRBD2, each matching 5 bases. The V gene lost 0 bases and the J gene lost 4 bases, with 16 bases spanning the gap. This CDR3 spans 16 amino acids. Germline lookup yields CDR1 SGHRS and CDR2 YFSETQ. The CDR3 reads CASSLVGAVGVETQYF. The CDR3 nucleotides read TGCGCCAGCAGCTTGGTTGGGGCCGTGGGGGTAGAGACCCAGTACTTC.

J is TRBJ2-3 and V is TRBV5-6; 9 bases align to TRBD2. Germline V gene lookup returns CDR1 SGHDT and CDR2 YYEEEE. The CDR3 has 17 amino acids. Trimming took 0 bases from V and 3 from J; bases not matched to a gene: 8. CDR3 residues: CASSLVHAGGLTDTQYF. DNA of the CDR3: TGTGCCAGCAGCTTGGTCCACGCGGGGGGGTTGACAGATACGCAGTATTTT.

CDR3 in amino acids: CASSVGGATGEGEQYF. Written as DNA, the CDR3 is TGTGCCAGCAGCGTAGGAGGGGCGACAGGCGAGGGGGAGCAGTACTTC. The J gene is TRBJ2-7, the V gene TRBV9, with a tentative D call TRBD1 (6 bases). V was trimmed by 0 bases and J by 7 bases, leaving 20 bases between them. Germline CDR1 and CDR2: SGDLS and YYNGEE. The CDR3 spans 16 residues.

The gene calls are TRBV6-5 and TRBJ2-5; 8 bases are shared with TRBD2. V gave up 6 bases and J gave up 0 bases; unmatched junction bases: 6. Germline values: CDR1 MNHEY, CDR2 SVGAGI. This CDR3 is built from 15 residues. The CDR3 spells CASRTGGADQETQYF. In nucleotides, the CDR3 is TGTGCCAGCAGAACCGGGGGGGCCGACCAAGAGACCCAGTACTTC.

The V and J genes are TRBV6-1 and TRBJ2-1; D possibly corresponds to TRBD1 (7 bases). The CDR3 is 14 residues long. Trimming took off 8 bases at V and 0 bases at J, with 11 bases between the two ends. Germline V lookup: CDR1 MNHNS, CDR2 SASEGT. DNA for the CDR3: TGTGCCAGCTCGCGGGACAGCTCCTACAATGAGCAGTTCTTC. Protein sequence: CASSRDSSYNEQFF.